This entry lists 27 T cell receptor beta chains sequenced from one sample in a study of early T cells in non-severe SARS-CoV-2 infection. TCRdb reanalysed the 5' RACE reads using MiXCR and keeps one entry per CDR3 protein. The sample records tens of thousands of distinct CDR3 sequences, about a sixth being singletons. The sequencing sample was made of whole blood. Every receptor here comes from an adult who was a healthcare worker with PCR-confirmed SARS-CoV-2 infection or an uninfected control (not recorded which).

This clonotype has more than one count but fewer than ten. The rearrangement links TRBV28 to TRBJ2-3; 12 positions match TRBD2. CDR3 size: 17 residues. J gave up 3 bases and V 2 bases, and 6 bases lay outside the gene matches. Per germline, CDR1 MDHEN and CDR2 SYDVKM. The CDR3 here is CASSLLAGGPATDTQYF. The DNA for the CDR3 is TGTGCCAGCAGTTTACTAGCGGGGGGGCCGGCGACAGATACGCAGTATTTT.

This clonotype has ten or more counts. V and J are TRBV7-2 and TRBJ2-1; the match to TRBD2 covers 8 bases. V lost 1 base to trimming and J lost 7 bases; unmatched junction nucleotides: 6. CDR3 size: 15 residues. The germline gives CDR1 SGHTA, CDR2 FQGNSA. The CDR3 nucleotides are TGTGCCAGCAGCTTAGATGGGACTAGGACTAATGAGCAGTTCTTC. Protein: CASSLDGTRTNEQFF.

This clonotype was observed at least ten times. CDR3 sequence: CASSVFPGTITEAFF. As DNA, the CDR3 is TGTGCCAGCAGCGTATTCCCGGGGACAATCACTGAAGCTTTCTTT. The chain joins TRBV11-2 to TRBJ1-1; D is perhaps TRBD1 (6 bases). Trimming pared 5 bases from V and 4 bases from J, leaving 17 bases between. The CDR3 contains 15 residues. The germline gives CDR1 SGHAT, CDR2 FQNNGV.

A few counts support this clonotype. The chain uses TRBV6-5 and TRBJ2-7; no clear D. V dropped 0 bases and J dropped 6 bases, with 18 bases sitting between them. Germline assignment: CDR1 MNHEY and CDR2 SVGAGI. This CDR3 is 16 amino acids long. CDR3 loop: CASSYSTAGPYSEQYF. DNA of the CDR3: TGTGCCAGCAGTTACTCGACGGCAGGACCCTATAGCGAGCAGTACTTC.

The CDR3 DNA reads TGTGCCAGCAGCCCCACGGGCTATGGCTACACCTTC. Translation gives CASSPTGYGYTF. This chain connects TRBV28 to TRBJ1-2; D is ambiguous. The germline V and J ends were trimmed by 6 bases and 4 bases, with 9 bases remaining between them. The CDR3 totals 12 residues. In germline, CDR1 is MDHEN, CDR2 SYDVKM.

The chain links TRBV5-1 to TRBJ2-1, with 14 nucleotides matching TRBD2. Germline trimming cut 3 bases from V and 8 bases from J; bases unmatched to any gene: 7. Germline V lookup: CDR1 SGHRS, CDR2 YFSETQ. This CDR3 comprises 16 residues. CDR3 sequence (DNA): TGCGCCAGCAGCTCGGGACTAGCGGGGGTCAACGATGAGCAGTTCTTC. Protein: CASSSGLAGVNDEQFF.

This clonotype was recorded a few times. DNA of the CDR3: TGCGCCAGCAGCTCACCCCTAGCGGGGGGCGCCTACAATGAGCAGTTCTTC. Translated: CASSSPLAGGAYNEQFF. The chain uses TRBV5-1 and TRBJ2-1; 11 nucleotides match TRBD2. The germline V gene has CDR1 SGHRS and CDR2 YFSETQ. The J segment lost 2 bases and the V segment lost 3 bases, leaving 7 bases of the junction unmatched. The CDR3 has 17 residues. Full variable domain (outside the CDR3, taken from reference TRBV5-1 and TRBJ2-1): KAGVTQTPRYLIKTRGQQVTLSCSPISGHRSVSWYQQTPGQGLQFLFEYFSETQRNKGNFPGRFSGRQFSNSRSEMNVSTLELGDSALYLCASSSPLAGGAYNEQFFGPGTRLTVL.

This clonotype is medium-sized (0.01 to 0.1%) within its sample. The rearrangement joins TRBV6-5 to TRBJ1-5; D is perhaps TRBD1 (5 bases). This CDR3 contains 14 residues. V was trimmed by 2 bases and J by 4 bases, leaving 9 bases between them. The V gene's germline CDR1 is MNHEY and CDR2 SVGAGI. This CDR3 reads CASSYGAGNQPQHF. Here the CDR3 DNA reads TGTGCCAGCAGTTACGGGGCAGGTAATCAGCCCCAGCATTTT.

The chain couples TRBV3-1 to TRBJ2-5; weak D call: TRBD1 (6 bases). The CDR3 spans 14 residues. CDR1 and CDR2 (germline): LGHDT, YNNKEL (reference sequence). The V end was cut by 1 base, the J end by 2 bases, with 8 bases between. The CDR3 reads CASSQGTDQETQYF. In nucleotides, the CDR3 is TGTGCCAGCAGCCAAGGGACAGATCAAGAGACCCAGTACTTC.

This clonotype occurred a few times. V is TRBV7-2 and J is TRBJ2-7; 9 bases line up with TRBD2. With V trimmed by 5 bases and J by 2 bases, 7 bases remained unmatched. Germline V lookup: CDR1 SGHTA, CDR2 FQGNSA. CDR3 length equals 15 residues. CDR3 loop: CASSGSSGVPYEQYF. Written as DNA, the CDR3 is TGTGCCAGCAGCGGGTCTAGCGGGGTCCCCTACGAGCAGTACTTC.

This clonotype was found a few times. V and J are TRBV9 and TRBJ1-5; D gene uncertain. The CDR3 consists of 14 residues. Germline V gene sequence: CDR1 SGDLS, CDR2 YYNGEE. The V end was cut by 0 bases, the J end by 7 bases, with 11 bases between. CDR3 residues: CASSVGSSGQPQHF. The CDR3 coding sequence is TGTGCCAGCAGCGTAGGTAGTAGTGGGCAGCCCCAGCATTTT.

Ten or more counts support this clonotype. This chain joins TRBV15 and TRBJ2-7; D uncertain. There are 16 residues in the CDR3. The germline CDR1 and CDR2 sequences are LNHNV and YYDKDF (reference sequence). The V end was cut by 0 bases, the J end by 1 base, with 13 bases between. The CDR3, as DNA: TGTGCCACCAGCAGAGATCCCTCCCTAGGGTCCTACGAGCAGTACTTC. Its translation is CATSRDPSLGSYEQYF.

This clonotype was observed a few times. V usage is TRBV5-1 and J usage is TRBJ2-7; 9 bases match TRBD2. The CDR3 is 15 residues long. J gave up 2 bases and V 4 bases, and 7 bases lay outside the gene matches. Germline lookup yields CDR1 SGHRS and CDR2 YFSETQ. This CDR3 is CASSLEVAGAYEQYF. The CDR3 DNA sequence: TGCGCCAGCAGCCTCGAGGTAGCGGGGGCCTACGAGCAGTACTTC.

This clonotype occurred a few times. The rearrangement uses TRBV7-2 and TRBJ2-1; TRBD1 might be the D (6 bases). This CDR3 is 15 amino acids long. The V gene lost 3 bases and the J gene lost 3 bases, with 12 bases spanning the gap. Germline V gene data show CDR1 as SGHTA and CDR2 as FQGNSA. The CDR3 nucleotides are TGTGCCAGCAGCTTCTGGGACAACCACTACAATGAGCAGTTCTTC. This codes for CASSFWDNHYNEQFF.

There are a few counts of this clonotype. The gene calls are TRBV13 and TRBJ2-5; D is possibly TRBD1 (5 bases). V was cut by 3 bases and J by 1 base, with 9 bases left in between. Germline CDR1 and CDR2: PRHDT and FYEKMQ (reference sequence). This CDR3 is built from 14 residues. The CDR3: CASSFRQTQETQYF. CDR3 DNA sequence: TGTGCCAGCAGCTTTCGACAGACCCAAGAGACCCAGTACTTC. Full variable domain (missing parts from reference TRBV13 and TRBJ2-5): AAGVIQSPRHLIKEKRETATLKCYPIPRHDTVYWYQQGPGQDPQFLISFYEKMQSDKGSIPDRFSAQQFSDYHSELNMSSLELGDSALYFCASSFRQTQETQYFGPGTRLLVL.

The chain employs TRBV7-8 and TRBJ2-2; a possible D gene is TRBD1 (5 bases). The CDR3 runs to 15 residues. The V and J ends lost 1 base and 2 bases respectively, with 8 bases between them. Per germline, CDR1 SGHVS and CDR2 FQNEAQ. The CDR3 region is CASSLETANTGELFF. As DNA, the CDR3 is TGTGCCAGCAGCTTAGAGACAGCTAACACCGGGGAGCTGTTTTTT.

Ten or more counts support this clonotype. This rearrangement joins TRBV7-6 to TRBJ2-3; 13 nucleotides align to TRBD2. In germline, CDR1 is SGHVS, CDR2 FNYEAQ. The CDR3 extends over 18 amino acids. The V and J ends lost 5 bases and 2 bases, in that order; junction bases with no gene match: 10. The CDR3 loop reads CASSQHHGTSGTTDTQYF. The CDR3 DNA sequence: TGTGCCAGCAGCCAACATCACGGGACTAGCGGGACCACAGATACGCAGTATTTT.

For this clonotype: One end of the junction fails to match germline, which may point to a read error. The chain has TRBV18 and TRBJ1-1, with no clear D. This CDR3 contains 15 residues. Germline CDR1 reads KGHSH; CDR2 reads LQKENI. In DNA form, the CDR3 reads TGTGCCAGCTCCAGATCGGGATTCATGAACACTGAAGTTTTCTTT. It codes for CASSRSGFMNTEVFF.

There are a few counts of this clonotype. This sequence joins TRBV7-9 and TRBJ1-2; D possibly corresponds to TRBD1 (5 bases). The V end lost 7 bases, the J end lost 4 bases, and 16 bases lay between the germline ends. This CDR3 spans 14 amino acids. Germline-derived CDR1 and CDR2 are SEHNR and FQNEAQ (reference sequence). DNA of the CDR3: TGTGCCAGCATCACTATCGACAGCTTCTATGGCTACACCTTC. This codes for CASITIDSFYGYTF.

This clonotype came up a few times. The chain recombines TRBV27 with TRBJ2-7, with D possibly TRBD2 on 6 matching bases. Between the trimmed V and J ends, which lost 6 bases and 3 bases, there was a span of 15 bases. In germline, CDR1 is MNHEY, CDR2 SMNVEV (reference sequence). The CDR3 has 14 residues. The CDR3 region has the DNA TGTGCCAGCAGCCCGGGGAGGACGTTCTACGAGCAGTACTTC. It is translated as CASSPGRTFYEQYF.

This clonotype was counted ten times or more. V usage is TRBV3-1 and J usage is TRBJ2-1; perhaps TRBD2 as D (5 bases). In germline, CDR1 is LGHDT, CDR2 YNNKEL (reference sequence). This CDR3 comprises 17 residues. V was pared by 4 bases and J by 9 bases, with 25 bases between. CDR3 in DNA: TGTGCCAGCAGCCCTTATCTGGCTAGCCTTATCGTCGGTGAGCAGTTCTTC. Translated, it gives CASSPYLASLIVGEQFF.

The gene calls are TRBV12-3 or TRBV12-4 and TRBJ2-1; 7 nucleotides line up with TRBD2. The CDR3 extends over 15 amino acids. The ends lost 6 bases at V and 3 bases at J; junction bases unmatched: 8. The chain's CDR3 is CASSPGLSNYNEQFF. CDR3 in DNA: TGTGCCAGCAGCCCGGGACTATCAAACTACAATGAGCAGTTCTTC.

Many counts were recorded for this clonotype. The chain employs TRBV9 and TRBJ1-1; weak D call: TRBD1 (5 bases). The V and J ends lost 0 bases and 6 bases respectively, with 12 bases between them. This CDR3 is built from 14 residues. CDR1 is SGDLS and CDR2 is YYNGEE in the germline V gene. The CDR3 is CASSVARQGAEAFF. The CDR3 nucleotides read TGTGCCAGCAGCGTAGCTCGCCAGGGCGCTGAAGCTTTCTTT.

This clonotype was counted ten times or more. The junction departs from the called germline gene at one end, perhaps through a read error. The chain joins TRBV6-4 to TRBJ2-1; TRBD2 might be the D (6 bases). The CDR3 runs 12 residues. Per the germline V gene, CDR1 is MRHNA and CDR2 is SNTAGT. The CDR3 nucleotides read TGTGCCGTGATGGGACTCTCCGTGTCATTACCCTTC. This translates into CAVMGLSVSLPF.

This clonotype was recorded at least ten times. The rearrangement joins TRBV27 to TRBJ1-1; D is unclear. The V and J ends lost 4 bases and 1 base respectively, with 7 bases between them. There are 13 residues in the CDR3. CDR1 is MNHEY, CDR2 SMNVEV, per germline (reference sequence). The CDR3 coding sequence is TGTGCCAGCAGTTGGGCCAGGAACACTGAAGCTTTCTTT. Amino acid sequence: CASSWARNTEAFF.

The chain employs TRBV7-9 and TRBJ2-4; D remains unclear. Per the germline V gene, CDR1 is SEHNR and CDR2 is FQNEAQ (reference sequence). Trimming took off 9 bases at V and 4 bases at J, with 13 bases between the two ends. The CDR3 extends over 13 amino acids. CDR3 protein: CASPRLLKNIQYF. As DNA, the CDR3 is TGTGCCAGTCCCCGGCTCCTGAAAAACATTCAGTACTTC.

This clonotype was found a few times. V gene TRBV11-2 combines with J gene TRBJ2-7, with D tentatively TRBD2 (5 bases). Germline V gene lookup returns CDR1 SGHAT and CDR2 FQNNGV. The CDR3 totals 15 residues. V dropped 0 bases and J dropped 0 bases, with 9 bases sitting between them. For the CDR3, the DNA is TGTGCCAGCAGCTTAGATGGAGGCCCCTCCTACGAGCAGTACTTC. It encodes CASSLDGGPSYEQYF.